Sequencing of this T cell receptor (beta chain) was carried out in a study of T cells in localized non-small cell lung cancer (dated by TCRdb to about 2020). Describing the broader study: T cell repertoires of 200 to 250 early-stage NSCLC patients were analyzed, with tumors being compared against uninvolved tumor-adjacent lungs. All 220 or so NSCLC patients in the cohort were treatment-naive and had localized lung tumors that were resected. A mean age of 66.3 years was recorded for the NSCLC patients, of whom approximately 130 were male and more than 85 were female.

The research as a whole found: Higher T cell density in blood was associated with longer overall survival, whereas higher clonality in adjacent lung was associated with shorter survival. Uninvolved tumor-adjacent lung showed the highest T cell clonality, higher than tumor, which suggests more focused antigenic responses in the adjacent lung. Multi-region tumor sequencing was not performed, so intratumor heterogeneity could not be excluded. A median of approximately 55 of the top 100 tumor clones were detected in paired uninvolved adjacent lung, and 25 to 35 of these tumor clones were also found among the top 100 clones of the paired uninvolved adjacent lung. Because the study design was exploratory, TCR variables were selected using unadjusted p-values without false-discovery rate correction.

On this clone: Its antigen has not been determined. No qualities accompany the bases; no much larger clone lies one base away.

TCR beta CDR3 regions were sequenced from DNA using the immunoSEQ Assay. As for how the authors treated the data: To compute T cell density, TCR beta template counts were normalized to usable DNA, which was estimated by amplifying housekeeping genes. The preseqR package was used to estimate richness by extrapolating to 400,000 templates for PBMC samples and to 120,000 templates for tissue samples. Clonality was calculated as one minus Pielou's evenness. Tissue-enriched TCRs were identified by differential abundance testing using productive amino-acid clonotypes, minimum total count 5 and alpha 0.1. Repertoire overlap between compartments was quantified with the Jaccard Index and Morisita Overlap Index. GLIPH clustered TCR beta CDR3s with public tetramer-defined viral CDR3s; viral motifs required at least three viral sequences plus V-gene enrichment. TCRdb obtained this table from immuneACCESS and retained in-frame rearrangements with V and J assigned. These tables miss some clones; where compared with another copy, unresolved V genes account for less than half of the shortfall, and the remainder is unexplained. V, J and clone size are those of that table, while D and trimming were read from the DNA. This sample comprises 15,000 to 25,000 clones, about 91% of them detected only once. The ten largest clones take up about 8.4% of the sample.

Trimming takes 4 bases off V and 6 bases off J; junction bases not matched to a gene: 14. The CDR3 sequence holds 20 residues, the cysteine and phenylalanine included. Just the 60-base CDR3 DNA is kept, in frame starting at base 1. The germline V gene sets CDR1 to SGHTA and CDR2 to FQGTGA. At diagnosis, peripheral blood, uninvolved tumor-adjacent lung and tumor were collected and were preserved as a mix of fresh-frozen and FFPE material. For TCR repertoire profiling, blood samples were analyzed in the form of peripheral blood mononuclear cells. The clonotype was recovered from a man aged 35-69 years with stage I lung adenocarcinoma. Specimen: peripheral blood, collected before any cancer treatment. Here the chain combines TRBV7-3 and TRBJ2-6; TRBD2 fits 14 bases in the junction. The CDR3 region reads CASSSLGLAGGTGVANVLTF. The base sequence is TGTGCCAGCAGCTCCCTAGGACTAGCGGGAGGCACGGGGGTGGCCAACGTCCTGACTTTC.